The TCR beta chain under discussion was sequenced for a study of T cell responses to AZD1222 COVID-19 vaccine. Points from the study as a whole: Spike-wide coverage was observed for vaccine-associated CD4 TCRs, with dominant responses at 160-218 and 743-854. The sample set comprised mostly white British donors with more females, and clonal diversity was possibly underestimated. Epitopes outside B.1.351 and B.1.1.7 mutated regions reportedly drew nearly half of spike TCRs. Repertoire sampling was restricted to post-peak T cell response timepoints.

Sequenced by immunoSEQ multiplex PCR; TCRdb stores in-frame clones only, minus some. The table includes more than 95,000 clones, approximately 93% detected once. Losses at the gene ends were 9 bases for V and 6 bases for J; bases not matched to a gene: 5. The CDR3 consists of 12 residues. Per germline, CDR1 LNHDA and CDR2 SQIVND (reference sequence). A remark on this clone: Its target is not known.

This specimen was peripheral blood, taken on day 0 of AZD1222 vaccination. This receptor was obtained from an adult in good health. The chain joins TRBV19 to TRBJ2-7; TRBD1 agrees at 10 bases. CDR3 DNA: TGTGCCAGCAGAGACAGGGGGCCCGAGCAGTACTTC. Translated: CASRDRGPEQYF.